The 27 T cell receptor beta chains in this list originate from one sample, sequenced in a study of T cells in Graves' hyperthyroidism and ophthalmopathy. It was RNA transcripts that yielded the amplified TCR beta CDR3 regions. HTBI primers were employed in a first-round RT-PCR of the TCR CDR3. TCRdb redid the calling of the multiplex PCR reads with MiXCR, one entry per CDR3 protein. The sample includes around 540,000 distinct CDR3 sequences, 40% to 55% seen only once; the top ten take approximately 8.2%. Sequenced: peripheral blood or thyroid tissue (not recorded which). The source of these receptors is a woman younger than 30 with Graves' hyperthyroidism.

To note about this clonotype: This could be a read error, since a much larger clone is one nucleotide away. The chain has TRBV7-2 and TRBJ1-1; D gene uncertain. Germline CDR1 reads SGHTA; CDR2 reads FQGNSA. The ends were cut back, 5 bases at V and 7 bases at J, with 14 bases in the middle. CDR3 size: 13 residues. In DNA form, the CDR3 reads TGTGCCAGCAGCCCCGGTACGCAGATTGAAGCTTTCTTT. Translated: CASSPGTQIEAFF. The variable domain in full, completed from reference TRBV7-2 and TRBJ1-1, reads GAGVSQSPSNKVTEKGKDVELRCDPISGHTALYWYRQSLGQGLEFLIYFQGNSAPDKSGLPSDRFSAERTGGSVSTLTIQRTQQEDSAVYLCASSPGTQIEAFFGQGTRLTVV.

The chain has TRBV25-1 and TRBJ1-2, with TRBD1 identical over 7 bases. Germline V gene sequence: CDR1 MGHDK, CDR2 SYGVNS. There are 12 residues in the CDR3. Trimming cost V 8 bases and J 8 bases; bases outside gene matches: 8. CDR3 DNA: TGTGCCAGCTTGGAGGGGGCTGGAGGCTACACCTTC. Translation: CASLEGAGGYTF.

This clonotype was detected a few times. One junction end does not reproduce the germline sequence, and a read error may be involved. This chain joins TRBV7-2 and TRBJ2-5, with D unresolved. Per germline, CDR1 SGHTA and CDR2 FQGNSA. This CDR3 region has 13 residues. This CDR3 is CASSLVSEETQYF. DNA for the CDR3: TGCGCCAGCAGCTTGGTGTCAGAAGAGACCCAGTACTTC.

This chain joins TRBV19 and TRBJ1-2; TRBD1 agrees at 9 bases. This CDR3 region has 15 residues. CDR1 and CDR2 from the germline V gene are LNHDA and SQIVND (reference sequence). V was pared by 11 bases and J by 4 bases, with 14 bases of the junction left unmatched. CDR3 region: CAWSQRDRGIYGYTF. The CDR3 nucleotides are TGTGCCTGGAGTCAACGAGACAGGGGGATCTATGGCTACACCTTC.

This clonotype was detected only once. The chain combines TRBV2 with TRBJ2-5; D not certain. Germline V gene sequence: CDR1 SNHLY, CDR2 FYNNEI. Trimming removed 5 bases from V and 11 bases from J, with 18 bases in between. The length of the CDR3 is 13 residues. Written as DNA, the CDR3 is TGTGCCAGCAGTTACTCGGAAAGATCTCATCAGTACTTC. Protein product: CASSYSERSHQYF.

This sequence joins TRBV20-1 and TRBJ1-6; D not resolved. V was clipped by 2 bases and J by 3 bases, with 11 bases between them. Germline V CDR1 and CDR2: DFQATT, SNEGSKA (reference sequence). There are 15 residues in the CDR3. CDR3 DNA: TGCAGTGCTAGAAATCCATCCCGCTATAATTCACCCCTCCACTTT. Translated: CSARNPSRYNSPLHF.

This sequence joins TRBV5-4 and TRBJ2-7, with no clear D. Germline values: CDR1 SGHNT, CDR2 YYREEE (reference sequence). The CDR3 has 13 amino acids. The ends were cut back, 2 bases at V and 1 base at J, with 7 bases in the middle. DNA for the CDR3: TGTGCCAGCAGCTTTGAACGTTCCTACGAGCAGTACTTC. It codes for CASSFERSYEQYF.

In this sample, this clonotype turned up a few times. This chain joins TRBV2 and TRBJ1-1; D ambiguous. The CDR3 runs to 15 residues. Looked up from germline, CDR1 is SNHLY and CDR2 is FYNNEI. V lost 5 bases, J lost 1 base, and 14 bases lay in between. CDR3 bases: TGTGCCAGCAGTTTAATCCCGGGCGCGAACACTGAAGCTTTCTTT. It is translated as CASSLIPGANTEAFF.

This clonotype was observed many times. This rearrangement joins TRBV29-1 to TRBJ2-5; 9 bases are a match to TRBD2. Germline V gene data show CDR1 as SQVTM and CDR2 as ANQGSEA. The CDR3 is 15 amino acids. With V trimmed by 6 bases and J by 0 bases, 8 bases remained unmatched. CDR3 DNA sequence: TGCAGCGTCGCCGGGACTAGCCAGTACCAAGAGACCCAGTACTTC. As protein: CSVAGTSQYQETQYF.

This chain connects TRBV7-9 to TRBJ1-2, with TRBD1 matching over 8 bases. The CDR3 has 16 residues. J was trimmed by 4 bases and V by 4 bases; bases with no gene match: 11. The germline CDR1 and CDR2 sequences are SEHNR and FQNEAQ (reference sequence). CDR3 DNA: TGTGCCAGCAGCTCCTCAGGGACAGGACTTTTCTATGGCTACACCTTC. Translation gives CASSSSGTGLFYGYTF.

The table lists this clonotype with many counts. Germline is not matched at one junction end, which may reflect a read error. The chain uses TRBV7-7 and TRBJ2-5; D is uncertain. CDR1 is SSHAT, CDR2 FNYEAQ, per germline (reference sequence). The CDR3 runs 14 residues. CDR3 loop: CASSLAATQETQYF. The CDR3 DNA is TGTGCTAGCAGCTTAGCAGCCACCCAAGAGACCCAGTACTTC.

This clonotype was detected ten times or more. CDR3 DNA sequence: TGTGCCAGCACACTAGGGGAGACCCAGTACTTC. Translation: CASTLGETQYF. V gene TRBV2 combines with J gene TRBJ2-5, with a tentative D call TRBD2 (5 bases). Germline V gives CDR1 SNHLY, CDR2 FYNNEI. V was pared by 7 bases and J by 5 bases, with 8 bases between. The CDR3 extends over 11 amino acids.

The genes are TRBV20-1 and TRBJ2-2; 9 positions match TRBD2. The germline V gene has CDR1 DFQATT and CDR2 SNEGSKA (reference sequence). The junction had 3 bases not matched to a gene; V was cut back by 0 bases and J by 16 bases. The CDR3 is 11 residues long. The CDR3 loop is CSARDQAGGFF. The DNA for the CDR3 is TGCAGTGCTAGAGATCAAGCGGGAGGGTTTTTT.

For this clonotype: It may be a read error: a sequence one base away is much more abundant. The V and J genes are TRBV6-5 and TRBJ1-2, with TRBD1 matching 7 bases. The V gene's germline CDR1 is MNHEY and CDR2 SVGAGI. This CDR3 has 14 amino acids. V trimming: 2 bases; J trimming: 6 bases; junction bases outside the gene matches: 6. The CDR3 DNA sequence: TGTGCCAGCAGTTACAAGGGACAGTTCCATGGCTACACCTTC. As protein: CASSYKGQFHGYTF.

The CDR3 DNA follows: TGTGCCAGCAGTCAGACAGGGCCTGGAAACACCATATATTTT. This sequence encodes CASSQTGPGNTIYF. The rearrangement links TRBV7-1 to TRBJ1-3; 7 bases map to TRBD1. TRBV7-1 is marked as an open reading frame, function uncertain. Losses at the gene ends were 6 bases for V and 2 bases for J; bases not matched to a gene: 4. The CDR3 is 14 residues long.

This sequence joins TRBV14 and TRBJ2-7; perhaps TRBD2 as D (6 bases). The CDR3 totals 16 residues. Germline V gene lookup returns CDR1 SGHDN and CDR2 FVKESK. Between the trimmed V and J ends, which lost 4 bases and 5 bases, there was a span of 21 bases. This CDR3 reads CASSPGWLRGGNEQYF. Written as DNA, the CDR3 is TGTGCCAGCAGCCCCGGCTGGCTAAGGGGCGGGAACGAGCAGTACTTC.

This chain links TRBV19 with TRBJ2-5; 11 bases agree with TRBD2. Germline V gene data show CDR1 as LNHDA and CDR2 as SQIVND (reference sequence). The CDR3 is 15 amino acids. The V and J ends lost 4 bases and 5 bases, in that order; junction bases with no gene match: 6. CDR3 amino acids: CASSRTSGSLETQYF. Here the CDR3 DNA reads TGTGCCAGTAGTAGAACTAGCGGGAGCCTGGAGACCCAGTACTTC.

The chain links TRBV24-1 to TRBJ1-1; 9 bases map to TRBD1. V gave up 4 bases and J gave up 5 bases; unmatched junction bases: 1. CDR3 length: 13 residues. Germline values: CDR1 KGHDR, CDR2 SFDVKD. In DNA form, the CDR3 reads TGTGCCACCAGTGACGGACAGGGGACTGAAGCTTTCTTT. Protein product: CATSDGQGTEAFF.

Here the CDR3 reads CAISEDVGGHAEAFF. The CDR3 DNA follows: TGTGCCATCAGTGAGGACGTGGGGGGACATGCTGAAGCTTTCTTT. The V call is TRBV10-3, the J call TRBJ1-1; a weak D match, TRBD1 (6 bases). The CDR3 has 15 amino acids. CDR1 and CDR2 from the germline V gene are ENHRY and SYGVKD. The ends were cut back, 2 bases at V and 6 bases at J, with 16 bases in the middle.

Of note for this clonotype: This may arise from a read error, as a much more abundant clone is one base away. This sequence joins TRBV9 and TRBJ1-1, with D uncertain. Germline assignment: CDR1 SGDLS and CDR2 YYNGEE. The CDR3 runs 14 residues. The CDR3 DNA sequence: TGTGCCGGCAGCGTGCAGACAAGTAACACTGAAGCTTTCTTT. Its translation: CAGSVQTSNTEAFF.

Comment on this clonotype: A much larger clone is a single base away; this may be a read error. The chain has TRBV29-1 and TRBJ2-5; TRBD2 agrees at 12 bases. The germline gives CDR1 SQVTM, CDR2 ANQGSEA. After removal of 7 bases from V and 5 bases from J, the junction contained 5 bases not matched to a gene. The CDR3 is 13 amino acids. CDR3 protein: CSALAGGPETQYF. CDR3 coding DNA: TGCAGCGCCCTAGCGGGAGGGCCCGAGACCCAGTACTTC.

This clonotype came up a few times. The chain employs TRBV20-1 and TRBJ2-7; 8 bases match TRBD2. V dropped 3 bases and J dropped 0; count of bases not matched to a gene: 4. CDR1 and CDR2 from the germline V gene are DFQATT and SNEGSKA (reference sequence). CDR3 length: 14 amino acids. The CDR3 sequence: CSARTSVSSYEQYF. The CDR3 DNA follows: TGCAGTGCTAGGACTAGCGTAAGCTCCTACGAGCAGTACTTC.

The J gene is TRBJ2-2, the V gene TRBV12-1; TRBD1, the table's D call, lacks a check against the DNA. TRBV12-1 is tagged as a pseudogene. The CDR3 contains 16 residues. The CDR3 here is CASSFPPGTGTGELFF. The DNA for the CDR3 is TGTGCCAGCAGCTTTCCCCCAGGGACGGGGACCGGGGAGCTGTTTTTT.

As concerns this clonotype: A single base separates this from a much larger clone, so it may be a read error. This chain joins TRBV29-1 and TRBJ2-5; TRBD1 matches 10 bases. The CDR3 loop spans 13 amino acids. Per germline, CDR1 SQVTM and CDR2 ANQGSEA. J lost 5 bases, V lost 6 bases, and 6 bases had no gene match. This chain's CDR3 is CSVGTGARETQYF. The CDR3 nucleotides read TGCAGCGTAGGGACAGGGGCACGGGAGACCCAGTACTTC.

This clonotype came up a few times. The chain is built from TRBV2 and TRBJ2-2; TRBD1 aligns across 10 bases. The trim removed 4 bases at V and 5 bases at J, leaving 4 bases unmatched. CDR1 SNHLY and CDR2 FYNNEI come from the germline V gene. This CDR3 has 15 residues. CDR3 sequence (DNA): TGTGCCAGCAGTGGGGCGGACAGGGGGACCGGGGAGCTGTTTTTT. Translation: CASSGADRGTGELFF. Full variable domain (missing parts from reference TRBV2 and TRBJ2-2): EPEVTQTPSHQVTQMGQEVILRCVPISNHLYFYWYRQILGQKVEFLVSFYNNEISEKSEIFDDQFSVERPDGSNFTLKIRSTKLEDSAMYFCASSGADRGTGELFFGEGSRLTVL.

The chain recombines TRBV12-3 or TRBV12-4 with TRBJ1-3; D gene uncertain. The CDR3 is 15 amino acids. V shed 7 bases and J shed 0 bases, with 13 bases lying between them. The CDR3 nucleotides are TGTGCCAGCACCCCGGACGGGAGCTCTGGAAACACCATATATTTT. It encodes CASTPDGSSGNTIYF.

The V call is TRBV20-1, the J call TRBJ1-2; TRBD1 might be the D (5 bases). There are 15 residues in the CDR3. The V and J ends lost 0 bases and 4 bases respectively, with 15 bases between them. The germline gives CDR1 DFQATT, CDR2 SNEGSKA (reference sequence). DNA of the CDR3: TGCAGTGCTAGAGACTTCCCTGGGGGGGGCTATGGCTACACCTTC. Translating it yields CSARDFPGGGYGYTF.